These 26 T cell receptor beta chains share one sample of origin, sequenced in a study of T cell responses to AZD1222 COVID-19 vaccine. The repertoire was sequenced with immunoSEQ multiplex PCR; TCRdb's copy has only in-frame clones and lacks some. The sample lists roughly 99,000 clones; approximately 90% were seen once. Sequencing was performed on peripheral blood, taken 28 days after the second AZD1222 dose. The receptors originated from an adult who received the AZD1222 COVID-19 vaccine.

The chain has TRBV5-1 and TRBJ1-3; TRBD1 might be the D (6 bases). The germline V gene encodes CDR1 SGHRS and CDR2 YFSETQ. CDR3 length equals 17 residues. Between the trimmed V and J ends, which lost 0 bases and 0 bases, there was a span of 13 bases. CDR3 in amino acids: CASSLASRDISGNTIYF. The CDR3 DNA is TGCGCCAGCAGCTTGGCCAGTAGGGACATCTCTGGAAACACCATATATTTT.

The V and J genes are TRBV10-3 and TRBJ2-3; the D is unclear. V lost 4 bases to trimming and J lost 2 bases, with 13 bases between them. Germline CDR1 ENHRY, CDR2 SYGVKD. The CDR3 loop spans 15 amino acids. The CDR3 loop reads CAISAKSLSTDTQYF. The CDR3 DNA reads as TGTGCCATCAGTGCAAAAAGTCTTTCCACAGATACGCAGTATTTT.

The genes are TRBV11-2 and TRBJ2-7; the match to TRBD2 covers 13 bases. Germline V gene sequence: CDR1 SGHAT, CDR2 FQNNGV. This CDR3 is 15 amino acids long. Trimming removed 5 bases from V and 2 bases from J; junction bases left unmatched: 3. CDR3 sequence: CASSPGTSGAYEQYF. The CDR3 nucleotides read TGTGCCAGCAGCCCAGGGACTAGCGGGGCCTACGAGCAGTACTTC.

The genes are TRBV15 and TRBJ1-5; 7 bases are shared with TRBD1. Germline V gene sequence: CDR1 LNHNV, CDR2 YYDKDF (reference sequence). J gave up 2 bases and V 5 bases, and 6 bases lay outside the gene matches. This CDR3 is 15 amino acids long. The CDR3 is CATSEGQLGNQPQHF. In nucleotides, the CDR3 is TGTGCCACCAGCGAGGGACAGCTGGGCAATCAGCCCCAGCATTTT.

V is TRBV6-5 and J is TRBJ1-5, with 9 bases aligning to TRBD1. V lost 7 bases and J lost 5; bases outside the gene matches: 3. CDR3 size: 13 residues. The germline CDR1 and CDR2 sequences are MNHEY and SVGAGI. CDR3 bases: TGTGCCAGCACTGGACAGGGGCATCAGCCCCAGCATTTT. Its translation: CASTGQGHQPQHF.

CDR3 loop: CASSSSGVRGYTF. Here the CDR3 DNA reads TGTGCCAGCAGCTCGAGTGGAGTGCGTGGCTACACCTTC. The chain links TRBV11-2 to TRBJ1-2; D not certain. V lost 4 bases to trimming and J lost 7 bases, with 13 bases between them. Germline-derived CDR1 and CDR2 are SGHAT and FQNNGV. This CDR3 contains 13 residues.

V and J are TRBV10-3 and TRBJ1-1; TRBD1 is a possible D gene (6 bases). V lost 11 bases, J lost 3 bases, and 16 bases lay in between. The CDR3 runs to 13 residues. Germline assignment: CDR1 ENHRY and CDR2 SYGVKD. CDR3 loop: CASSSEGDTEAFF. The DNA for the CDR3 is TGTGCCTCCTCCTCCGAGGGGGACACTGAAGCTTTCTTT.

The chain joins TRBV21-1 to TRBJ1-2; no check of the table's D call, TRBD1, against the DNA was made. TRBV21-1 is marked as a pseudogene. CDR3 length: 17 amino acids. The DNA of the CDR3 is TGTGCCAGCTGCTTACCGGGACAGGGGAAGTCTAACTATGGCTACACCTTC. Translated, it gives CASCLPGQGKSNYGYTF.

As DNA, the CDR3 is TGTGCCATCAGGCAGCCCTCTGGAAACACCATATATTTT. The encoded protein is CAIRQPSGNTIYF. The J gene is TRBJ1-3, the V gene TRBV10-3, with no clear D. CDR1 is ENHRY, CDR2 SYGVKD, per germline. The CDR3 runs 13 residues. V was shortened by 6 bases and J by 0 bases, with 6 bases between the two germline ends.

The sample holds one count of this clone. V and J are TRBV2 and TRBJ1-1, with no clear D. The germline gives CDR1 SNHLY, CDR2 FYNNEI. V gave up 3 bases and J gave up 10 bases, with 9 bases separating them. The length of the CDR3 is 11 residues. The chain's CDR3 is CASSEGVGAFF. CDR3 DNA: TGTGCCAGCAGTGAGGGCGTTGGAGCTTTCTTT.

The V call is TRBV7-2, the J call TRBJ2-3; D is undetermined. V lost 2 bases and J 2 bases, leaving 8 bases between the germline ends. Germline-derived CDR1 and CDR2 are SGHTA and FQGNSA. This CDR3 spans 14 amino acids. Here the CDR3 DNA reads TGTGCCAGCAGCTTAAGCAGCTTCACAGATACGCAGTATTTT. Its protein product is CASSLSSFTDTQYF. The entire variable domain, with the rest obtained from reference TRBV7-2 and TRBJ2-3, is as follows: GAGVSQSPSNKVTEKGKDVELRCDPISGHTALYWYRQSLGQGLEFLIYFQGNSAPDKSGLPSDRFSAERTGGSVSTLTIQRTQQEDSAVYLCASSLSSFTDTQYFGPGTRLTVL.

This clone was recorded once. The gene calls are TRBV7-2 and TRBJ1-1; TRBD1 matches 8 bases. CDR1 is SGHTA and CDR2 is FQGNSA in the germline V gene. The CDR3 runs to 13 residues. V was pared by 6 bases and J by 8 bases, with 8 bases of the junction left unmatched. The CDR3 DNA sequence: TGTGCCAGCAGGCCTGGACAGGGCGTCGAAGCTTTCTTT. This codes for CASRPGQGVEAFF. The full variable domain, in which reference TRBV7-2 and TRBJ1-1 provide the parts outside the CDR3, is GAGVSQSPSNKVTEKGKDVELRCDPISGHTALYWYRQSLGQGLEFLIYFQGNSAPDKSGLPSDRFSAERTGGSVSTLTIQRTQQEDSAVYLCASRPGQGVEAFFGQGTRLTVV.

This clone was picked up one time. The rearrangement uses TRBV7-9 and TRBJ2-3; 11 bases match TRBD2. The CDR3 totals 15 residues. Germline CDR1 SEHNR, CDR2 FQNEAQ (reference sequence). The junction had 7 bases not matched to a gene; V was cut back by 8 bases and J by 3 bases. CDR3 nucleotides: TGTGCCAGCGCCGTAGCGGGGGGGCTTACAGATACGCAGTATTTT. As protein: CASAVAGGLTDTQYF.

This sequence joins TRBV24-1 and TRBJ2-1, with D tentatively TRBD1 (5 bases). The CDR3 consists of 14 residues. V was pared by 4 bases and J by 5 bases, with 11 bases between. CDR1 and CDR2 from the germline V gene are KGHDR and SFDVKD. The CDR3 reads CATSDPYRNNEQFF. The CDR3 nucleotides read TGTGCCACCAGTGACCCCTACAGGAACAATGAGCAGTTCTTC.

This rearrangement joins TRBV5-6 to TRBJ1-5; D gene ambiguous. Germline V gene lookup returns CDR1 SGHDT and CDR2 YYEEEE. V was cut by 2 bases and J by 0 bases, with 9 bases left in between. The CDR3 runs to 15 residues. In nucleotides, the CDR3 is TGTGCCAGCAGCTTTCGAGGGCATAGCAATCAGCCCCAGCATTTT. Translation: CASSFRGHSNQPQHF.

Regarding this clone: One junction end does not reproduce the germline sequence, and a read error may be involved. This chain links TRBV28 with TRBJ2-7, with 8 nucleotides matching TRBD2. CDR1 is MDHEN and CDR2 is SYDVKM in the germline V gene. The CDR3 is 12 amino acids. In nucleotides, the CDR3 is TGCTCCGTGGAGCGGGGGTCCTACGAGCAGTACTTC. This encodes CSVERGSYEQYF.

The chain links TRBV30 to TRBJ1-1; no firm D call. Trimming cost V 4 bases and J 3 bases, with 15 bases left between them. This CDR3 has 14 amino acids. Germline values: CDR1 GTSNPN, CDR2 SVGIG (reference sequence). CDR3 loop: CAWNRGVRDTEAFF. The CDR3 nucleotides read TGTGCCTGGAATCGCGGGGTTAGGGACACTGAAGCTTTCTTT.

V is TRBV6-5 and J is TRBJ2-2; 9 nucleotides match TRBD1. CDR1 is MNHEY and CDR2 is SVGAGI in the germline V gene. V shed 2 bases, J shed 1 base, and the junction held 2 bases outside the gene matches. The length of the CDR3 is 16 residues. The DNA for the CDR3 is TGTGCCAGCAGTTACGTGGGACAGGGGAACACCGGGGAGCTGTTTTTT. Encoded protein: CASSYVGQGNTGELFF.

The V and J genes are TRBV7-8 and TRBJ1-5, with 8 positions matching TRBD1. Germline CDR1 is SGHVS and CDR2 is FQNEAQ. V lost 4 bases, J lost 3 bases, and 8 bases stayed unmatched. The CDR3 length is 16 residues. The CDR3 loop reads CASSSLMTGVNQPQHF. In DNA form, the CDR3 reads TGTGCCAGCAGCTCCCTGATGACAGGGGTCAATCAGCCCCAGCATTTT.

Comment on this clone: Its ends do not fully match the called genes, so a read error is possible. This chain links TRBV3-1 (or the pseudogene TRBV3-2) with TRBJ2-3, with 8 bases matching TRBD2. The V gene's germline CDR1 is LGHDT and CDR2 YNNKEL (reference sequence). The CDR3 runs 16 residues. CDR3 amino acids: CASSQFSRGVTNTQYF. The CDR3 DNA is TGTGCCAGCAGCCAATTTTCGCGGGGGGTCACAAATACGCAGTATTTT.

The chain is built from TRBV18 and TRBJ1-1; weak D call: TRBD1 (5 bases). The ends were cut back, 5 bases at V and 11 bases at J, with 27 bases in the middle. The length of the CDR3 is 16 residues. Germline V CDR1 and CDR2: KGHSH, LQKENI. The CDR3 sequence is CASSVSIPGLSQDAFF. The CDR3 DNA sequence: TGTGCCAGCTCAGTTTCCATACCGGGACTTTCCCAAGACGCTTTCTTT.

The V and J genes are TRBV10-1 and TRBJ1-6; 7 bases agree with TRBD1. Germline CDR1 reads WNHNN; CDR2 reads SYGVQD (reference sequence). The ends lost 6 bases at V and 6 bases at J; junction bases unmatched: 2. The CDR3 runs 13 residues. The chain's CDR3 is CASSRDSNSPLHF. Written as DNA, the CDR3 is TGCGCCAGCAGCCGGGACAGTAATTCACCCCTCCACTTT.

This clone has just one count. V is TRBV4-1 and J is TRBJ1-2; no clear D gene. Germline V gene data show CDR1 as MGHRA and CDR2 as YSYEKL. The CDR3 is made up of 15 amino acids. The V gene lost 0 bases and the J gene lost 3 bases, with 11 bases spanning the gap. The CDR3 region has the DNA TGCGCCAGCAGCCAAGATGTCGGTGGCCACTATGGCTACACCTTC. This codes for CASSQDVGGHYGYTF.

The V call is TRBV19, the J call TRBJ1-1, with D maybe TRBD1 (5 bases). Germline-derived CDR1 and CDR2 are LNHDA and SQIVND (reference sequence). Between the trimmed V and J ends, which lost 7 bases and 1 base, there was a span of 13 bases. CDR3 length equals 14 residues. CDR3 in DNA: TGTGCCAGTACTCTGCGGAGGGGGAACACTGAAGCTTTCTTT. It specifies CASTLRRGNTEAFF.

The V gene is TRBV4-1, the J gene TRBJ2-5; D is unresolved. Germline values: CDR1 MGHRA, CDR2 YSYEKL. V lost 4 bases, J lost 1 base, and 16 bases lay in between. The CDR3 totals 16 residues. CDR3 DNA sequence: TGCGCCAGCAGCCGCCTTAGCCGGCCCGCCCAAGAGACCCAGTACTTC. This translates into CASSRLSRPAQETQYF.

The chain has TRBV5-6 and TRBJ2-7, with D hard to call. The germline gives CDR1 SGHDT, CDR2 YYEEEE. Trimming cost V 3 bases and J 0 bases, with 4 bases left between them. This CDR3 contains 12 residues. The CDR3 DNA is TGTGCCAGCAGCTATGCCTCCTACGAGCAGTACTTC. Translated, it gives CASSYASYEQYF.